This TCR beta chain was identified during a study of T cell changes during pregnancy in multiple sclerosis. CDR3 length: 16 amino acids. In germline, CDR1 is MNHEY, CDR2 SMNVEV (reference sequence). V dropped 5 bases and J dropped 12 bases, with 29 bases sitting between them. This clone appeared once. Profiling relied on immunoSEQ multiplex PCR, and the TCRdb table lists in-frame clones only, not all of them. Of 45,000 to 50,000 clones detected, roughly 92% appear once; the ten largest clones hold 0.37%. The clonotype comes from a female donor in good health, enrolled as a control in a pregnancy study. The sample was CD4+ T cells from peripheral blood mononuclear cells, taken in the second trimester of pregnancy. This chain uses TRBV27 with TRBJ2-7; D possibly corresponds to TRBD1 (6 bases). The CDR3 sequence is CASSPTPGTSHPNPYF. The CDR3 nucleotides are TGTGCCAGCAGTCCCACTCCCGGGACAAGCCATCCAAACCCGTACTTC.